These T cell receptor beta chains were read from a single sample in a study of technical replicates of blood from a few donors. Sequenced by immunoSEQ multiplex PCR; TCRdb stores in-frame clones only, minus some. The sample has approximately 13,000 clones, 80% to 85% seen once; the top ten hold 8% to 11%. The specimen sequenced was PBMCs. The origin of the receptors is a human donor in good health. Each CDR3 is given with its conserved first and last residue. Each record gives: D gene, clone size, V gene, J gene, CDR3 protein, CDR3 DNA. A D gene is named only where the DNA matches it firmly. Only part of the rows carry a size: once, few, many, or a class if the clone is expanded.

d_gene: TRBD2; abundance: .; v_gene: TRBV5-1; j_gene: TRBJ2-1; CDR3aa: CASSLTFREGGNEQFF; CDR3nt: TGCGCCAGCAGCTTGACTTTCCGGGAGGGTGGAAATGAGCAGTTCTTC
d_gene: .; abundance: .; v_gene: TRBV2; j_gene: TRBJ1-3; CDR3aa: CASSDQSGNTIYF; CDR3nt: TGTGCCAGCAGTGACCAGTCAGGAAACACCATATATTTT
d_gene: TRBD2; abundance: once; v_gene: TRBV28; j_gene: TRBJ2-1; CDR3aa: CASSSGSYNEQFF; CDR3nt: TGTGCCAGCAGTAGCGGGAGCTACAATGAGCAGTTCTTC
d_gene: TRBD2; abundance: .; v_gene: TRBV11-2; j_gene: TRBJ2-1; CDR3aa: CASSSSGLAGPQFF; CDR3nt: TGTGCCAGCAGCTCGTCAGGACTAGCGGGGCCGCAGTTCTTC
d_gene: .; abundance: .; v_gene: TRBV7-9; j_gene: TRBJ2-5; CDR3aa: CASSLAYGETQYF; CDR3nt: TGTGCCAGCAGCTTAGCGTACGGAGAGACCCAGTACTTC
d_gene: TRBD2; abundance: .; v_gene: TRBV7-3; j_gene: TRBJ2-7; CDR3aa: CASSLGLAGGYEQYF; CDR3nt: TGTGCCAGCAGCTTAGGGCTAGCGGGAGGCTACGAGCAGTACTTC
d_gene: TRBD2; abundance: .; v_gene: TRBV5-1; j_gene: TRBJ2-7; CDR3aa: CASSPGLAPYEQYF; CDR3nt: TGCGCCAGCAGCCCGGGACTAGCCCCCTACGAGCAGTACTTC
d_gene: .; abundance: .; v_gene: TRBV2; j_gene: TRBJ2-7; CDR3aa: CASSDRGTYYEQYF; CDR3nt: TGTGCCAGCAGTGATCGCGGAACCTACTACGAGCAGTACTTC
d_gene: .; abundance: .; v_gene: TRBV13; j_gene: TRBJ2-5; CDR3aa: CASSLSLALRETQYF; CDR3nt: TGTGCCAGCAGCTTATCTCTAGCGCTTCGGGAGACCCAGTACTTC
d_gene: TRBD1; abundance: .; v_gene: TRBV10-1; j_gene: TRBJ1-2; CDR3aa: CASSETLRGRTSNYGYTF; CDR3nt: TGCGCCAGCAGTGAGACACTCAGGGGGCGCACTTCTAACTATGGCTACACCTTC
d_gene: .; abundance: few; v_gene: TRBV30; j_gene: TRBJ1-2; CDR3aa: CAWPHTDGYTF; CDR3nt: TGTGCCTGGCCCCATACGGATGGCTACACCTTC
d_gene: .; abundance: .; v_gene: TRBV10-2; j_gene: TRBJ2-7; CDR3aa: CASSGLGQGTYEQYF; CDR3nt: TGCGCCAGCAGTGGCCTAGGGCAGGGGACCTACGAGCAGTACTTC
d_gene: .; abundance: .; v_gene: TRBV5-5; j_gene: TRBJ2-1; CDR3aa: CASSLGINEQFF; CDR3nt: TGTGCCAGCAGCTTGGGTATTAATGAGCAGTTCTTC
d_gene: TRBD2; abundance: .; v_gene: TRBV5-1; j_gene: TRBJ2-2; CDR3aa: CATSGGERSTGELFF; CDR3nt: TGCGCCACTAGCGGTGGGGAACGGAGCACCGGGGAGCTGTTTTTT
d_gene: TRBD2; abundance: .; v_gene: TRBV5-1; j_gene: TRBJ2-5; CDR3aa: CASSLGTSQETQYF; CDR3nt: TGCGCCAGCAGCCTAGGGACTAGCCAAGAGACCCAGTACTTC
d_gene: .; abundance: .; v_gene: TRBV7-8; j_gene: TRBJ2-6; CDR3aa: CASSLVDQTDVSGANVLTF; CDR3nt: TGTGCCAGCAGCTTAGTTGACCAAACAGATGTCTCTGGGGCCAACGTCCTGACTTTC
d_gene: .; abundance: .; v_gene: TRBV25-1; j_gene: TRBJ1-1; CDR3aa: CASSEYGGDAEAFF; CDR3nt: TGTGCCAGCAGTGAATATGGGGGCGACGCTGAAGCTTTCTTT